This T cell receptor beta chain was found in a study of CD8 T cells in Susac syndrome. The V and J ends lost 5 bases and 4 bases respectively, with 9 bases between them. There are 12 residues in the CDR3. The germline CDR1 and CDR2 sequences are MDHEN and SYDVKM. RNA in amounts of roughly 0.5 to 1 ug was reverse transcribed with random hexamers. TCRdb reprocessed the immunoSEQ multiplex PCR reads with MiXCR, giving one entry per CDR3 protein. The data contain about 23,000 distinct CDR3 sequences, approximately 92% of them singletons. This sequence was found in a human donor with Susac syndrome. Specimen: CD8+ T cells from PBMCs. This sequence joins TRBV28 and TRBJ2-7; TRBD1 is a possible D gene (5 bases). CDR3 sequence: CASSPDSYEQYF. The CDR3 DNA follows: TGTGCCAGCAGTCCAGACAGTTACGAGCAGTACTTC.